This T cell receptor beta chain was sequenced during a study of T cell responses to AZD1222 COVID-19 vaccine. Data came from immunoSEQ multiplex PCR; TCRdb stores just in-frame clones and leaves some out. The repertoire has 130,000 or so clones, around 90% of them found once; the top ten carry over 2.5%. V lost 6 bases and J 7 bases, leaving 15 bases between the germline ends. Germline V gives CDR1 MDHEN, CDR2 SYDVKM. The CDR3 has 13 amino acids. With respect to this clone: What it binds is unknown.

Whole-study findings and limits: Just a handful of people given AZD1222 tested seropositive at baseline. Among spike-specific TCRs, nearly half reportedly target unmutated variant regions. Females made up more of the donors, who were largely white British, and clonal diversity may have come out too low.

The chain uses TRBV28 and TRBJ1-2; TRBD1 is a possible D gene (6 bases). This TCR was sampled from an adult in good health. The source material was peripheral blood, sampled on day 0 of AZD1222 vaccination. The CDR3 sequence is CASSAPPGAGYTF. CDR3 bases: TGTGCCAGCAGCGCTCCCCCAGGGGCTGGCTACACCTTC.